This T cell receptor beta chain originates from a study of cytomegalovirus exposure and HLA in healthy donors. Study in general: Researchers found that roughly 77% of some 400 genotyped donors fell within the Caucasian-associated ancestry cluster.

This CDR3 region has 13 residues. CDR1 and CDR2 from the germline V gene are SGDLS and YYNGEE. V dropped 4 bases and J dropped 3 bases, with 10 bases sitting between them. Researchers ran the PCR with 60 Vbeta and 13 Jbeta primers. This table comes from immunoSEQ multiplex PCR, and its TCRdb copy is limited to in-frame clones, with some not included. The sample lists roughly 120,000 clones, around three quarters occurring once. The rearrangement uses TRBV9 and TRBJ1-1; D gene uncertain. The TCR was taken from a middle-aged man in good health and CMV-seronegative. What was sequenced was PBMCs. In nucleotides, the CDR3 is TGTGCCAGCAGCAGGGAGGAGTACACTGAAGCTTTCTTT. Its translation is CASSREEYTEAFF. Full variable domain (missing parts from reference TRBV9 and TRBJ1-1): DSGVTQTPKHLITATGQRVTLRCSPRSGDLSVYWYQQSLDQGLQFLIQYYNGEERAKGNILERFSAQQFPDLHSELNLSSLELGDSALYFCASSREEYTEAFFGQGTRLTVV.